This T cell receptor (beta chain) comes out of a study of T cell changes during pregnancy in multiple sclerosis. V lost 6 bases and J 2 bases, leaving 12 bases between the germline ends. The CDR3 covers 14 residues. Germline CDR1 and CDR2: SNHLY and FYNNEI. Data came from immunoSEQ multiplex PCR; TCRdb stores just in-frame clones and leaves some out. The data contain about 61,000 clones, about 87% of them singletons. The clonotype originates from a female donor in good health, enrolled as a control in a pregnancy study. The sequencing used peripheral blood, collected in the first trimester of pregnancy. The chain has TRBV2 and TRBJ2-3; a possible D gene is TRBD1 (6 bases). CDR3: CASRPGDLTDTQYF. For the CDR3, the DNA is TGTGCCAGCAGGCCAGGGGACCTCACAGATACGCAGTATTTT.